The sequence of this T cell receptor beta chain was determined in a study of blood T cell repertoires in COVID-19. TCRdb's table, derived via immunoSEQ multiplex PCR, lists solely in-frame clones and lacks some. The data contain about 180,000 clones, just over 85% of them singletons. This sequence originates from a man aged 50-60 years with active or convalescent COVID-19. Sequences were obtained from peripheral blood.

DNA for the CDR3: TGTGCCAGCAGTTTGAGGGTAGAGGGTGAGCAGTTCTTC. This translates into CASSLRVEGEQFF. The chain couples TRBV12-3 or TRBV12-4 to TRBJ2-1, with D possibly TRBD2 on 5 matching bases. This CDR3 region has 13 residues. The V end was cut by 3 bases, the J end by 9 bases, with 12 bases between.